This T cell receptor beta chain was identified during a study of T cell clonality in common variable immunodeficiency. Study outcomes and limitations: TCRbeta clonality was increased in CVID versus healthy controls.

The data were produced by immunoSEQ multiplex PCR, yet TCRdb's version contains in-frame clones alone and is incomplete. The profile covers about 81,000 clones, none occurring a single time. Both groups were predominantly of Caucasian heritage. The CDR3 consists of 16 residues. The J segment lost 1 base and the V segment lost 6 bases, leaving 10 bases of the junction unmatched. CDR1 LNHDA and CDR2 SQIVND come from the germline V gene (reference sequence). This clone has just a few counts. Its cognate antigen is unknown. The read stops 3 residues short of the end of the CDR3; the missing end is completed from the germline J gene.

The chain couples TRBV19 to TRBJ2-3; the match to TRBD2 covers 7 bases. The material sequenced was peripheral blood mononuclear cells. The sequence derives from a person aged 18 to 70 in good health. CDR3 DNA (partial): TGTGCCAGTAGGGGATACGAGGGGAGGGGCACAGATACG. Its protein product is CASRGYEGRGTDT. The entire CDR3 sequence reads CASRGYEGRGTDTQYF. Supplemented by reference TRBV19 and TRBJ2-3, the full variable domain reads DGGITQSPKYLFRKEGQNVTLSCEQNLNHDAMYWYRQDPGQGLRLIYYSQIVNDFQKGDIAEGYSVSREKKESFPLTVTSAQKNPTAFYLCASRGYEGRGTDTQYFGPGTRLTVL.